A selection of T cell receptor beta chains follows, all from one sample in a study of T-cell memory formation after mild COVID-19. One entry per CDR3 protein, called by TCRdb with MiXCR from the 5' RACE reads. This sample has under 450,000 distinct CDR3 sequences; around an eighth occur once, and the top ten carry about 20%. Sequencing was done on a sample of PBMCs or a T cell subset sorted from them (not recorded which). These receptors were obtained from a young man who had mild COVID-19 (a few samples of this study predate the infection). Cell type and time point are not known. The CDR3 runs from the conserved cysteine through the conserved F or W. A D gene is named only where the DNA matches it firmly. Not all rows give a size; the values are once, few, many and, for expanded clones, a class.

>TRBJ2-7|TRBV5-1|many|TRBD1
CASSEGTAYEQYF
TGCGCCAGCAGCGAAGGGACAGCCTACGAGCAGTACTTC
>TRBJ1-2|TRBV7-9|.|.
CASSSTPWGHGYTF
TGTGCCAGCAGCTCCACTCCCTGGGGGCATGGCTACACCTTC
>TRBJ2-6|TRBV6-2/TRBV6-3|few|TRBD2
CASSYNARGARTSGANVLTF
TGTGCCAGCAGTTACAACGCGCGGGGGGCCCGCACGTCGGGGGCCAACGTCCTGACTTTC
>TRBJ2-1|TRBV20-1|few|TRBD2
CSARDPAGGPYNEQFF
TGCAGTGCTAGAGATCCAGCGGGGGGCCCTTACAATGAGCAGTTCTTC
>TRBJ1-6|TRBV6-5|.|.
CASSYSGRNSPLHF
TGTGCCAGCAGTTACTCTGGGCGAAATTCACCCCTCCACTTT
>TRBJ1-2|TRBV14|.|TRBD1
CASSHWGQGATNYGYTF
TGTGCCAGCAGCCACTGGGGACAGGGGGCGACAAACTATGGCTACACCTTC
>TRBJ2-3|TRBV2|.|TRBD1
CASSRDSDTQYF
TGTGCCAGCAGTAGGGACAGCGATACGCAGTATTTT
>TRBJ2-6|TRBV9|many|.
CASSVGGTGANVLTF
TGTGCCAGCAGCGTAGGGGGAACTGGGGCCAACGTCCTGACTTTC
>TRBJ2-3|TRBV3-1|few|.
CASSSSSDTQYF
TGTGCCAGCAGCTCAAGTTCAGATACGCAGTATTTT
>TRBJ2-5|TRBV11-2|.|.
CASSIWTAQETQYF
TGTGCCAGCAGCATTTGGACAGCCCAAGAGACCCAGTACTTC